This is a list of T cell receptor beta chains from one sample in a study of CD8 T cells in Susac syndrome. TCRdb passed the immunoSEQ multiplex PCR reads through MiXCR, listing each CDR3 protein once. The repertoire has approximately 53,000 distinct CDR3 sequences, 93% of them found once; the top ten carry roughly 0.5%. The source material was CD8+ T cells from PBMCs. The receptors were gathered from a human donor with multiple sclerosis. CDR3s include the opening cysteine and the closing phenylalanine or tryptophan. A D gene is named only where the DNA matches it firmly. Clone sizes are given selectively: once, few, many, or a class where the clone is expanded.

d_call j_call clone_size v_call cdr3_aa cdr3_nt
. TRBJ2-7 . TRBV19 CASSYGGLGYEQYF TGTGCCAGTAGCTATGGAGGGTTGGGGTACGAGCAGTACTTC
. TRBJ1-4 . TRBV7-9 CASSLKDTEEKLFF TGTGCCAGCAGCTTAAAGGACACTGAAGAAAAACTGTTTTTT
. TRBJ1-2 . TRBV28 CASSFDTSNYGYTF TGTGCCAGCAGTTTCGACACGTCTAACTATGGCTACACCTTC
. TRBJ1-5 . TRBV28 CASSRPYFNQPQHF TGTGCCAGCAGCCGCCCATATTTCAATCAGCCCCAGCATTTT
. TRBJ2-2 . TRBV7-9 CASRDTNTGELFF TGTGCCAGCAGGGACACGAACACCGGGGAGCTGTTTTTT
. TRBJ1-2 . TRBV6-5 CASGEGNYGYTF TGTGCCTCTGGGGAGGGGAACTATGGCTACACCTTC
TRBD2 TRBJ2-1 . TRBV13 CASSLTTSGGADEQFF TGTGCCAGCAGCCTTACGACTAGCGGGGGGGCTGATGAGCAGTTCTTC
TRBD1 TRBJ2-1 . TRBV5-4 CASSGQGNEQFF TGTGCCAGCAGCGGACAGGGGAATGAGCAGTTCTTC
. TRBJ1-1 . TRBV3-1 CASSHKGQKAFF TGTGCCAGCAGCCATAAAGGACAGAAAGCTTTCTTT
TRBD1 TRBJ2-3 . TRBV19 CASTPTGGFTDTQYF TGTGCCAGTACCCCTACAGGGGGCTTCACAGATACGCAGTATTTT
TRBD1 TRBJ2-5 . TRBV19 CASSSRQDRVETQYF TGTGCCAGTAGTTCCCGCCAGGACAGGGTAGAGACCCAGTACTTC
. TRBJ2-1 . TRBV9 CASSVGRGLVGEQFF TGTGCCAGCAGCGTGGGGCGGGGGCTCGTTGGTGAGCAGTTCTTC
. TRBJ2-7 . TRBV5-4 CASSSWSEQKYF TGTGCCAGCAGCTCTTGGTCAGAACAGAAGTACTTC
. TRBJ2-5 once TRBV7-9 CASSLGWDRQETQYF TGTGCCAGCAGCTTAGGATGGGACCGGCAAGAGACCCAGTACTTC
. TRBJ1-1 . TRBV7-9 CASSPSWSSHLGNEAFF TGTGCCAGCAGCCCTTCGTGGAGTAGCCACCTGGGGAATGAAGCTTTCTTT
. TRBJ2-7 . TRBV20-1 CSARKQNYEQYF TGCAGTGCTAGAAAACAGAACTACGAGCAGTACTTC
TRBD1 TRBJ1-5 . TRBV27 CASSKDRDSVQPRHF TGTGCCAGCAGTAAAGACAGGGACAGCGTTCAGCCCCGGCATTTT
. TRBJ1-4 . TRBV20-1 CSARGGGGTNEKLFF TGCAGTGCTAGGGGGGGCGGAGGCACTAATGAAAAACTGTTTTTT
. TRBJ1-1 . TRBV15 CATSRQGAKNTEAFF TGTGCCACCAGCAGACAGGGAGCAAAAAACACTGAAGCTTTCTTT
. TRBJ2-2 . TRBV12-3/TRBV12-4 CASSLAGFTGELFF TGTGCCAGCAGTTTAGCTGGGTTCACCGGGGAGCTGTTTTTT
. TRBJ1-1 . TRBV12-3/TRBV12-4 CASQRGDTEAFF TGTGCCAGCCAGCGGGGAGACACTGAAGCTTTCTTT
. TRBJ1-3 . TRBV29-1 CSVVGDGGDTIYF TGCAGCGTTGTAGGTGACGGGGGTGACACCATATATTTT
. TRBJ1-5 . TRBV6-6 CASSPVGQSNQPQHF TGTGCCAGCAGCCCCGTAGGACAGAGCAATCAGCCCCAGCATTTT
TRBD1 TRBJ2-5 . TRBV13 CASSLKGGWGQETQYF TGTGCCAGCAGCTTAAAAGGGGGCTGGGGACAAGAGACCCAGTACTTC
. TRBJ2-3 . TRBV5-6 CASSLGRIITDTQYF TGTGCCAGCAGCTTAGGACGGATAATCACAGATACGCAGTATTTT
TRBD1 TRBJ2-1 . TRBV9 CASSVRGGVYNEQFF TGTGCCAGCAGCGTACGAGGGGGCGTCTACAATGAGCAGTTCTTC
TRBD2 TRBJ2-5 . TRBV3-1 CASSQALAEETQYF TGTGCCAGCAGCCAAGCCCTAGCGGAAGAGACCCAGTACTTC
. TRBJ1-2 . TRBV9 CASSVATSNYGYTF TGTGCCAGCAGCGTAGCTACGTCTAACTATGGCTACACCTTC
. TRBJ1-2 once TRBV4-3 CASSQGSGGYGYTF TGCGCCAGCAGCCAAGGGTCTGGGGGCTATGGCTACACCTTC
. TRBJ2-1 . TRBV20-1 CSARSLTENYPYNEQFF TGCAGTGCTAGGAGCCTGACAGAAAACTACCCCTACAATGAGCAGTTCTTC
. TRBJ1-5 . TRBV6-6 CASSYSTRYSNQPQHF TGTGCCAGCAGTTACTCGACAAGATATAGCAATCAGCCCCAGCATTTT
. TRBJ2-1 . TRBV12-3/TRBV12-4 CASSRVNEQFF TGTGCCAGCAGCAGAGTCAATGAGCAGTTCTTC
. TRBJ2-4 once TRBV3-1 CASSQDKGLFGKNIQYF TGTGCCAGCAGCCAAGATAAGGGACTCTTCGGCAAAAACATTCAGTACTTC
TRBD2 TRBJ2-1 . TRBV29-1 CSVETEAGGPNEQFF TGCAGCGTTGAAACCGAGGCGGGGGGGCCCAATGAGCAGTTCTTC
. TRBJ1-2 . TRBV5-4 CASSSGPTCTF TGTGCCAGCAGCAGCGGTCCCACTTGCACCTTC
TRBD2 TRBJ2-3 . TRBV3-1 CASSQDWGRAGDTQYF TGTGCCAGCAGCCAAGATTGGGGGAGGGCCGGGGATACGCAGTATTTT
TRBD1 TRBJ2-2 once TRBV14 CASSPQGIGELFF TGTGCCAGCAGCCCACAGGGGATCGGGGAGCTGTTTTTT
TRBD2 TRBJ2-1 . TRBV12-3/TRBV12-4 CASRDPGTSREQFF TGTGCCAGCAGGGACCCCGGGACTAGCCGTGAGCAGTTCTTC
TRBD1 TRBJ1-5 . TRBV13 CASSLGTGGGQPQHF TGTGCCAGCAGCTTAGGTACAGGGGGAGGTCAGCCCCAGCATTTT
. TRBJ2-1 once TRBV27 CASTNEFF TGTGCCAGCACCAACGAGTTCTTC
. TRBJ2-4 . TRBV20-1 CSARVTDKNIQYF TGCAGTGCTAGAGTGACAGACAAAAACATTCAGTACTTC
TRBD1 TRBJ1-2 once TRBV4-3 CASSQGQGFYGYTF TGCGCCAGCAGCCAAGGACAGGGTTTCTATGGCTACACCTTC
. TRBJ2-5 . TRBV11-2 CASSNYRDQETQYF TGTGCCAGCAGCAATTACAGGGACCAAGAGACCCAGTACTTC
. TRBJ1-2 . TRBV9 CASSVAEVPYSYYGYTF TGTGCCAGCAGCGTAGCTGAGGTGCCGTACTCCTACTATGGCTACACCTTC
. TRBJ2-1 . TRBV9 CASSVGWDNEQFF TGTGCCAGCAGCGTAGGGTGGGACAATGAGCAGTTCTTC
. TRBJ1-6 once TRBV27 CASSRTVNSPLHF TGTGCCAGCAGCCGGACAGTTAATTCACCCCTCCACTTT
. TRBJ2-7 . TRBV7-9 CASSSVGTADHYEQYF TGTGCCAGCAGCTCAGTCGGGACGGCCGACCACTACGAGCAGTACTTC
. TRBJ2-2 . TRBV29-1 CSVNSDGELFF TGCAGCGTTAATAGTGACGGGGAGCTGTTTTTT
. TRBJ2-1 . TRBV14 CASSQDPGLPRFF TGTGCCAGCAGCCAAGATCCCGGACTACCCCGGTTCTTC
. TRBJ1-1 . TRBV7-9 CASSNFNTEAFF TGTGCCAGCAGCAACTTCAACACTGAAGCTTTCTTT
. TRBJ1-2 . TRBV29-1 CSVGGYYGYTF TGCAGCGTTGGGGGGTACTATGGCTACACCTTC
TRBD1 TRBJ2-1 . TRBV4-3 CASSQGEGQGSSEQFF TGCGCCAGCAGCCAAGGTGAGGGACAGGGGAGTAGTGAGCAGTTCTTC
. TRBJ2-3 . TRBV29-1 CSVELPDGGDTQYF TGCAGCGTTGAACTACCGGACGGAGGGGATACGCAGTATTTT
. TRBJ2-7 . TRBV4-3 CASSQVAGSYEQYF TGCGCCAGCAGCCAGGTCGCGGGGTCCTACGAGCAGTACTTC
TRBD1 TRBJ2-3 . TRBV6-4 CANLDRGPYTQYF TGTGCCAATCTGGACAGGGGGCCATATACGCAGTATTTT